This T cell receptor (beta chain) was retrieved from a study of blood T cell repertoires in COVID-19. Study information: Samples taken during acute and convalescent COVID-19 were collected in the United States, Italy and Spain.

Study processing details: Cell counts per sample came from amplifying reference gene primers. Clones were read by immunoSEQ multiplex PCR, and TCRdb kept only the in-frame ones, dropping some. Clone size and the V and J calls come from that table; the DNA yielded D and trimming. Of 30,000 to 40,000 clones in the sample, approximately 91% are singletons; the top ten hold roughly 13%. This CDR3 has 16 amino acids. Germline V gene lookup returns CDR1 SGDLS and CDR2 YYNGEE. V was cut by 0 bases and J by 3 bases, with 13 bases left in between. The specimen was peripheral blood. The TCR originated in a human donor in a cohort sampled during active COVID-19. J is TRBJ2-1 and V is TRBV9, with TRBD1 as a possible D gene (6 bases). The CDR3 here is CASSVVAGEGYNEQFF. The CDR3 DNA sequence: TGTGCCAGCAGCGTAGTGGCAGGGGAAGGCTACAATGAGCAGTTCTTC.